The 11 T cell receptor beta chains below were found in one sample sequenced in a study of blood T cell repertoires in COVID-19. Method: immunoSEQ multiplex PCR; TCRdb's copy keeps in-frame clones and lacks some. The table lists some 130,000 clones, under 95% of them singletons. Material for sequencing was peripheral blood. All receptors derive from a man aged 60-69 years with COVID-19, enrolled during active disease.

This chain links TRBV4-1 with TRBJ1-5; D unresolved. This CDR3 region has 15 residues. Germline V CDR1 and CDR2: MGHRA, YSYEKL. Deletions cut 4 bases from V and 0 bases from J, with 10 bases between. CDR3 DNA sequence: TGCGCCAGCAGCCTCCGGTCCTATAGCAATCAGCCCCAGCATTTT. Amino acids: CASSLRSYSNQPQHF.

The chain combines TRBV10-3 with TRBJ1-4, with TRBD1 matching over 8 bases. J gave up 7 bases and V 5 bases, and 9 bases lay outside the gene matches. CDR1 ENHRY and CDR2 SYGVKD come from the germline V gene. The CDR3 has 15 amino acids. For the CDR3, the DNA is TGTGCCATCAGTCCCGGACAGGGAACAAGTGAAAAACTGTTTTTT. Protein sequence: CAISPGQGTSEKLFF.

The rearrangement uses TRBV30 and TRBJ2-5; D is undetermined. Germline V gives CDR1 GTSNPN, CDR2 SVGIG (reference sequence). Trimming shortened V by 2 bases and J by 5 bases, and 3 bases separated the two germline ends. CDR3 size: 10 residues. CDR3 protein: CAWSLETQYF. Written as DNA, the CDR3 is TGTGCCTGGAGTCTTGAGACCCAGTACTTC.

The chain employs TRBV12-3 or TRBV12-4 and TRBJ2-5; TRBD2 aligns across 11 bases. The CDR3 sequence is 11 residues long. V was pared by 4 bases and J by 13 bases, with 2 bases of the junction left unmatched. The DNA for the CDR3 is TGTGCCAGCAGTTCTAGCGGGAGGTTGTACTTC. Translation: CASSSSGRLYF.

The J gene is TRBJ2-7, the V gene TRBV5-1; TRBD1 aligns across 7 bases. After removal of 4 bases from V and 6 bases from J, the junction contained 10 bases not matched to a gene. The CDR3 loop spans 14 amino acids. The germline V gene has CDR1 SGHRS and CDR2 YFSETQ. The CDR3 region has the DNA TGCGCCAGCAGCGCGTCCGGGACAGTTGTCGAGCAGTACTTC. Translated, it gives CASSASGTVVEQYF.

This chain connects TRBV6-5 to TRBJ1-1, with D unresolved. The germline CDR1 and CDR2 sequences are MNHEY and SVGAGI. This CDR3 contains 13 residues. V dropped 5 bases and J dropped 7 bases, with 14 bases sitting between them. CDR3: CASSNRGGFEAFF. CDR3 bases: TGTGCCAGCAGTAACCGAGGAGGTTTTGAAGCTTTCTTT.

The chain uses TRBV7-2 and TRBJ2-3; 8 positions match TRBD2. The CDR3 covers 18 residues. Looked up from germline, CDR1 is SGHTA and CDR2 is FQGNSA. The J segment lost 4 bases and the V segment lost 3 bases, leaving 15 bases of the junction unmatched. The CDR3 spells CASSLVPRSGTVADTQYF. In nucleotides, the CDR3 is TGTGCCAGCAGCTTGGTTCCCCGTAGCGGGACGGTAGCAGATACGCAGTATTTT.

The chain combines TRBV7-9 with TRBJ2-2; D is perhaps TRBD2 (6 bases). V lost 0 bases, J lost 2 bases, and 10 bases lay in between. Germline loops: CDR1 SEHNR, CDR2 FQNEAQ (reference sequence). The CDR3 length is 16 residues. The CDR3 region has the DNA TGTGCCAGCAGCTTAGCTATCGGGAGCAACACCGGGGAGCTGTTTTTT. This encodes CASSLAIGSNTGELFF.

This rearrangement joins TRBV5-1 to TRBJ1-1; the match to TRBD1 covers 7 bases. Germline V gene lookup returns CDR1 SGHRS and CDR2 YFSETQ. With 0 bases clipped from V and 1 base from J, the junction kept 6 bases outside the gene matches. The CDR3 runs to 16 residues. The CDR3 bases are TGCGCCAGCAGCTTGGGAAGGGACAGACGGAACACTGAAGCTTTCTTT. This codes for CASSLGRDRRNTEAFF.

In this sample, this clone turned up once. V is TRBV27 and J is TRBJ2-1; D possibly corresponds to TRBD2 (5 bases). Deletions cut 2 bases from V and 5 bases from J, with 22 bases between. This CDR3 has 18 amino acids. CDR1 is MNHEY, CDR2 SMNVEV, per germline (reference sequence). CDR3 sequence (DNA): TGTGCCAGCAGTTTAGTACTCCTCCCGGGATGGAGGAACAATGAGCAGTTCTTC. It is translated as CASSLVLLPGWRNNEQFF.

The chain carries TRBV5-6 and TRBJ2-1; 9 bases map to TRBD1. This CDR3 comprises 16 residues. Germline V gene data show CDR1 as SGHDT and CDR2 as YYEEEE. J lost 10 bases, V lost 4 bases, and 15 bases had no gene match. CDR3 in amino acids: CASSPLDRGESNEQFF. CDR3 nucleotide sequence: TGTGCCAGCAGCCCCCTGGACAGGGGAGAGAGCAACGAGCAGTTCTTC.